The text below deals with one T cell receptor beta chain. There is no known antigen for this receptor. Per-base quality was not reported, and no clone a single base away is much larger than it. Interpreted using the paper, the time point label stands for: pretreatment peripheral blood. The cohort comprised fewer than 35 patients with locally advanced or metastatic urothelial carcinoma treated at Memorial Sloan Kettering on a trial protocol. Peripheral blood mononuclear cells were collected from each patient pretreatment and during treatment, giving between 1 and 8 total time points per patient. The Qiagen DNeasy Blood extraction kit was used to purify genomic DNA from total PBMCs and tumor samples. Collected pretreatment and during treatment, PBMCs were isolated and stored as previously described. This sample is part of a study of PD-L1 blockade in urothelial cancer (dated by TCRdb to the late 2010s). For the study in its entirety: All patients started therapy in the mid-2010s and received atezolizumab 1,200 mg intravenously every 3 weeks. About 90% of the 29 patients were identified as males with urothelial cancer of bladder origin, and a prior smoking history was reported by 18 of 29 patients. An ECOG performance status of 0 or 1 was recorded for the patients, and 0 to 3 prior chemotherapy regimens had been received by the patients. Blood samples were analyzed at two time points: 3 weeks after treatment start (second dose) and 6 weeks after treatment start. Blood samples yielded a median of around 150,000 T cells and approximately 83,000 unique TCRs, with median clonality 0.080. An exploratory multi-omic analysis was conducted of the somatic, immune and clinical correlates of response to PD-L1 blockade with atezolizumab in urothelial cancer. Pretreatment tumor samples, along with matched peripheral blood serially collected before and after atezolizumab treatment, were subjected to TCR sequencing. Durable clinical benefit was defined as progression-free survival longer than 6 months, and TCR features were also tested against progression-free and overall survival. In the same patients who had TCR sequencing, pretreatment tumors also underwent whole exome sequencing and RNA sequencing. Durable clinical benefit was achieved by nine patients and was not achieved by 20 patients. Twenty-nine patients had pretreatment blood TCR-seq, about 25 had at least one posttreatment blood collection, and about 25 had tumor TCR-seq. What the authors observed across the whole study: Because of the small sample size (n ≈ 30) and the many exploratory analyses performed, the results are intended to be regarded as hypothesis-generating. Patients with durable benefit showed greater expansion of tumor-associated TCR clones in peripheral blood 3 weeks after starting treatment (n ≈ 21, p = 0.022). A pretreatment peripheral blood TCR clonality below the median was linked to improved progression-free and overall survival.

Synthetic TCR analog templates were spiked into each PCR to estimate absolute template abundance from read counts. The immunoSEQ assay was used to amplify TCRbeta CDR3 regions from genomic DNA with bias-controlled V and J gene primers. Sequencing of rearranged TCRbeta segments was performed at approximately 20X coverage. Per the original workflow: Clustering was used to correct sequencing errors, and CDR3s were annotated against IMGT so that V, D and J genes could be assigned. Downstream analyses used only productive TCRbeta rearrangements, leaving out any out-of-frame or stop-codon sequences. Clonality was computed as one minus Shannon entropy normalized by the log of the number of unique productive sequences. Clones differing between time points or between blood and tumor were identified using Fisher's exact test with Benjamini-Hochberg correction, with an adjusted p below 0.01 applied as the threshold. TCRdb stores this immuneACCESS table with in-frame sequences only. Part of the clones is absent; in the studies checked, under half of the shortfall reflects unresolved V genes, and no reason is known for the rest. The V and J calls and clone size were taken over from that table, and D and trimming were inferred from the DNA. Here the sample has more than 35,000 clones; just under 85% occur a single time. Around 15% of the sample lies in the top ten.

V is cut by 1 base and J by 8 bases, and the space between the germline ends is 17 bases. There are 15 amino acids in the CDR3, from cysteine to phenylalanine inclusive. Only the CDR3 region is kept as DNA, spanning 45 bases read in frame from base 1. CDR1 SGHAT and CDR2 FQNNGV are derived from the germline V gene. The rearrangement combines TRBV11-2 with TRBJ1-2; matching of 5 bases hints at TRBD1 as the D gene. The sample was PBMCs, taken around atezolizumab (anti-PD-L1) treatment. The clonotype originates from an elderly man with urothelial cancer. The DNA sequence is as follows: TGTGCCAGCAGCTTAGGCGGCGGGGGTTATGGCGGCTACACCTTC. It translates as CASSLGGGGYGGYTF.